The clone carrying this TCR beta chain showed up many times. Its antigen is as yet unknown. CDR3 length: 14 residues. Germline V gene sequence: CDR1 DFQATT, CDR2 SNEGSKA (reference sequence). V was cut by 2 bases and J by 5 bases, with 15 bases left in between. Unique molecular identifiers were incorporated during preparation of the TCRbeta library. TCRdb itself ran the PCR reads through MiXCR, one entry per CDR3 protein. The sample shows roughly 300,000 distinct CDR3 sequences, approximately 10% of them seen only once. The sample comes from a study of T-cell reconstitution after alpha-beta-depleted transplantation in children. Study results and limitations: Approximately two months post-transplant, alpha-beta T cells reportedly originated from several hundred expanded graft clones.

This clonotype originated in a male patient between 2 and 15 years old who had a stem cell transplant for chronic granulomatous disease, so the T cells may come from the graft donor. The source was peripheral blood, collected 180 days after TCRalphabeta/CD19-depleted stem cell transplant. J is TRBJ1-1 and V is TRBV20-1; a possible D gene is TRBD1 (5 bases). This CDR3 is CSARRAGGVTEAFF. The CDR3 nucleotides are TGCAGTGCTAGACGGGCGGGGGGGGTTACTGAAGCTTTCTTT.